Following are 5 T cell receptor beta chains from one sample sequenced in a study of T-cell reconstitution after alpha-beta-depleted transplantation in children. Preparation of the TCRbeta library used unique molecular identifiers. TCRdb analysed the PCR reads with MiXCR anew, one entry per CDR3 protein. This sample carries about a million distinct CDR3 sequences, about 29% of them seen once, and the ten largest clones take about 28%. The sample here was PBMCs, mostly from graft donor cells, taken 360 days after TCRalphabeta/CD19-depleted stem cell transplant. The receptors originated from a boy younger than two who had a stem cell transplant for SCID, so the T cells may come from the graft donor.

J is TRBJ2-1 and V is TRBV4-3; D may match TRBD1 or TRBD2 (5 bases each). The V gene lost 5 bases and the J gene lost 6 bases, with 14 bases spanning the gap. This CDR3 is 14 amino acids long. Germline CDR1 is LGHNA and CDR2 is YSLEER. CDR3 in amino acids: CASSERGRCNEQFF. CDR3 DNA sequence: TGCGCCAGCAGCGAGAGGGGCCGATGCAATGAGCAGTTCTTC.

This clonotype occurred a few times. This chain uses TRBV11-1 with TRBJ2-4; TRBD1 agrees at 7 bases. V lost 5 bases to trimming and J lost 9 bases; unmatched junction nucleotides: 4. This CDR3 has 12 residues. Germline CDR1 SGHAT, CDR2 FQDESV (reference sequence). CDR3 amino acids: CASSHDRAIQYF. CDR3 nucleotide sequence: TGTGCCAGCAGCCACGACAGGGCCATTCAGTACTTC. Full variable domain (rest looked up from reference TRBV11-1 and TRBJ2-4): EAEVAQSPRYKITEKSQAVAFWCDPISGHATLYWYRQILGQGPELLVQFQDESVVDDSQLPKDRFSAERLKGVDSTLKIQPAELGDSAMYLCASSHDRAIQYFGAGTRLSVL.

There are a few counts of this clonotype. The chain is built from TRBV5-4 and TRBJ2-5, with TRBD1 as a possible D gene (5 bases). This CDR3 has 14 amino acids. Trimming removed 0 bases from V and 1 base from J, with 7 bases in between. The germline gives CDR1 SGHNT, CDR2 YYREEE (reference sequence). The CDR3 DNA reads TGTGCCAGCAGCTTGGACAGGTTCCAAGAGACCCAGTACTTC. Translated: CASSLDRFQETQYF. Supplemented by reference TRBV5-4 and TRBJ2-5, the full variable domain reads ETGVTQSPTHLIKTRGQQVTLRCSSQSGHNTVSWYQQALGQGPQFIFQYYREEENGRGNFPPRFSGLQFPNYSSELNVNALELDDSALYLCASSLDRFQETQYFGPGTRLLVL.

This clonotype was seen only a few times. The V gene is TRBV4-3, the J gene TRBJ1-1; D gene uncertain. The germline CDR1 and CDR2 sequences are LGHNA and YSLEER. The CDR3 is made up of 15 amino acids. V was pared by 1 base and J by 1 base, with 10 bases between. CDR3 residues: CASSQVPAPNTEAFF. As DNA, the CDR3 is TGCGCCAGCAGCCAAGTCCCAGCTCCGAACACTGAAGCTTTCTTT.

This clonotype was seen a handful of times. The chain carries TRBV10-3 and TRBJ2-5, with D perhaps TRBD1 (5 bases). Deletions cut 7 bases from V and 4 bases from J, with 13 bases between. The CDR3 runs 13 residues. From germline, CDR1 is ENHRY and CDR2 SYGVKD. CDR3 protein: CAITARQGETQYF. CDR3 bases: TGTGCCATCACTGCTAGGCAGGGAGAGACCCAGTACTTC.